These 14 T cell receptor beta chains originate from one sample sequenced in a study of cytomegalovirus exposure and HLA in healthy donors. PCR employed 60 Vbeta and 13 Jbeta primers. Profiled with immunoSEQ multiplex PCR; TCRdb holds only in-frame clones, not every one. The table records roughly 62,000 clones, just under 75% of them present only once. Sample: PBMCs. All receptors derive from a woman younger than 45 in good health and CMV-seronegative.

The J gene is TRBJ2-7, the V gene TRBV10-2; 7 positions agree with TRBD2. J was trimmed by 3 bases and V by 5 bases; bases with no gene match: 13. CDR3 size: 16 residues. Germline V gene data show CDR1 as WSHSY and CDR2 as SAAADI. CDR3 nucleotide sequence: TGCGCCAGCAGTACCTTTAGCGGGCGGGGGTACTACGAGCAGTACTTC. This sequence encodes CASSTFSGRGYYEQYF.

The J gene is TRBJ2-4, the V gene TRBV5-1; 8 bases fit TRBD1. Germline CDR1 reads SGHRS; CDR2 reads YFSETQ. The V and J ends lost 0 bases and 0 bases, in that order; junction bases with no gene match: 11. The CDR3 length is 19 residues. The CDR3 DNA reads TGCGCCAGCAGCTTGGATGGACAGGGCGACCTTCTAGCCAAAAACATTCAGTACTTC. Its protein is CASSLDGQGDLLAKNIQYF.

The CDR3 spells CASSLAGEGTDTQYF. CDR3 nucleotides: TGTGCCAGCAGCTTAGCGGGAGAAGGAACAGATACGCAGTATTTT. V is TRBV11-2 and J is TRBJ2-3; TRBD2 is a possible D gene (6 bases). Trimming stripped 1 base from V and 3 bases from J, with 11 bases between. CDR1 is SGHAT and CDR2 is FQNNGV in the germline V gene. This CDR3 is built from 15 residues.

CDR3 residues: CASSFGDSSGNTIYF. CDR3 DNA: TGTGCCAGCAGTTTTGGGGACAGCTCTGGAAACACCATATATTTT. The chain uses TRBV28 and TRBJ1-3; 7 nucleotides agree with TRBD1. The V and J ends lost 3 bases and 0 bases, in that order; junction bases with no gene match: 2. Per germline, CDR1 MDHEN and CDR2 SYDVKM. This CDR3 spans 15 amino acids.

The CDR3 loop reads CASSSSGKAAGELFF. CDR3 nucleotides: TGTGCCAGCAGCTCTAGCGGGAAGGCTGCCGGGGAGCTGTTTTTT. The J gene is TRBJ2-2, the V gene TRBV11-2; 9 bases are a match to TRBD2. Germline V gives CDR1 SGHAT, CDR2 FQNNGV. Trimming took 4 bases from V and 6 from J; bases not matched to a gene: 6. The CDR3 has 15 amino acids.

This chain joins TRBV9 and TRBJ2-5; tentative D call: TRBD2 (7 bases). V lost 2 bases, J lost 3 bases, and 20 bases lay in between. This CDR3 comprises 17 residues. Germline V gene sequence: CDR1 SGDLS, CDR2 YYNGEE. Here the CDR3 DNA reads TGTGCCAGCAGCGTCCGCGGACTAGTAGGGGGTAAAGAGACCCAGTACTTC. Its protein product is CASSVRGLVGGKETQYF.

As regards this clone: The junction differs from germline at one of its ends, possibly a read error. The genes are TRBV5-1 and TRBJ2-7, with TRBD1 identical over 9 bases. There are 14 residues in the CDR3. In germline, CDR1 is SGHRS, CDR2 YFSETQ. The CDR3 spells CANSPGQGSYEQYF. CDR3 coding DNA: TGCGCCAACAGCCCGGGACAGGGTTCCTACGAGCAGTACTTC. Variable domain in full (rest from reference TRBV5-1 and TRBJ2-7): KAGVTQTPRYLIKTRGQQVTLSCSPISGHRSVSWYQQTPGQGLQFLFEYFSETQRNKGNFPGRFSGRQFSNSRSEMNVSTLELGDSALYLCANSPGQGSYEQYFGPGTRLTVT.

This clone was picked up one time. The V and J genes are TRBV11-2 and TRBJ2-7; D is perhaps TRBD1 (6 bases). The V gene lost 4 bases and the J gene lost 2 bases, with 12 bases spanning the gap. Germline-derived CDR1 and CDR2 are SGHAT and FQNNGV. The CDR3 covers 14 residues. The CDR3 is CASSSTGNTYEQYF. CDR3 coding DNA: TGTGCCAGCAGCTCTACAGGGAACACCTACGAGCAGTACTTC. Using reference TRBV11-2 and TRBJ2-7 for the parts outside the CDR3, the full variable domain is EAGVAQSPRYKIIEKRQSVAFWCNPISGHATLYWYQQILGQGPKLLIQFQNNGVVDDSQLPKDRFSAERLKGVDSTLKIQPAKLEDSAVYLCASSSTGNTYEQYFGPGTRLTVT.

The rearrangement links TRBV6-6 to TRBJ1-5, with D unclear. V lost 2 bases, J lost 4 bases, and 6 bases lay in between. Looked up from germline, CDR1 is MNHNY and CDR2 is SVGAGI (reference sequence). The CDR3 is 13 residues long. For the CDR3, the DNA is TGTGCCAGCAGTTACCGGGGAAATCAGCCCCAGCATTTT. Its protein product is CASSYRGNQPQHF.

V and J are TRBV21-1 and TRBJ2-5; no DNA check was done on the table's D call, TRBD2. TRBV21-1 is shown as a pseudogene. This CDR3 region has 17 residues. The CDR3 nucleotides read TGTGCCAGCAGCAAAAGTAGGGAGCGGGAGTGGGGAGAGACCCAGTACTTC. This encodes CASSKSREREWGETQYF.

The CDR3 sequence: CASSKFGAGNEQFF. Here the CDR3 DNA reads TGTGCCAGCAGTAAATTTGGGGCGGGAAATGAGCAGTTCTTC. V gene TRBV6-4 combines with J gene TRBJ2-1; tentatively, D is TRBD2 (6 bases). Germline V gene sequence: CDR1 MRHNA, CDR2 SNTAGT. V lost 5 bases and J lost 7, with 15 bases in between. CDR3 length equals 14 residues.

The J gene is TRBJ2-5, the V gene TRBV7-9; 10 nucleotides line up with TRBD1. Germline V CDR1 and CDR2: SEHNR, FQNEAQ (reference sequence). This CDR3 has 16 amino acids. V gave up 1 base and J gave up 5 bases; unmatched junction bases: 7. CDR3 nucleotides: TGTGCCAGCAGCTTAGGAGACAGGGGGCGCGGGGAGACCCAGTACTTC. Translation gives CASSLGDRGRGETQYF.

The chain carries TRBV7-6 and TRBJ2-1; 15 bases match TRBD2. The CDR3 sequence is 17 residues long. Germline CDR1 is SGHVS and CDR2 is FNYEAQ. The V and J ends lost 6 bases and 9 bases, in that order; junction bases with no gene match: 12. DNA of the CDR3: TGTGCCAGCAGTTCCGAAGGGACTAGCGGGGGGTTAATTGAGCAGTTCTTC. It encodes CASSSEGTSGGLIEQFF.

This clone was observed a handful of times. This chain links TRBV7-2 with TRBJ2-5, with 11 nucleotides matching TRBD2. V lost 2 bases to trimming and J lost 1 base; unmatched junction nucleotides: 0. In germline, CDR1 is SGHTA, CDR2 FQGNSA. The CDR3 totals 15 residues. The CDR3 coding sequence is TGTGCCAGCAGCTTAACTAGCGGGAGCCAAGAGACCCAGTACTTC. This encodes CASSLTSGSQETQYF.